This T cell receptor (beta chain) was profiled in a study of technical replicates of blood from a handful of donors. Measured with immunoSEQ multiplex PCR; TCRdb has only the in-frame clones, and not every one. Of 91,000 or so clones in the sample, 95% were seen once. Sequenced: T cells isolated from PBMCs. This clonotype was obtained from a human donor in good health.

In DNA form, the CDR3 reads TGCGCCAGCAGCCAGTGGGCACTGGCTGACAATGAAAAACTGTTTTTT. It codes for CASSQWALADNEKLFF. This rearrangement joins TRBV4-1 to TRBJ1-4; D is unclear. Trimming shortened V by 3 bases and J by 5 bases, and 16 bases separated the two germline ends. This CDR3 contains 16 residues. Germline V CDR1 and CDR2: MGHRA, YSYEKL.